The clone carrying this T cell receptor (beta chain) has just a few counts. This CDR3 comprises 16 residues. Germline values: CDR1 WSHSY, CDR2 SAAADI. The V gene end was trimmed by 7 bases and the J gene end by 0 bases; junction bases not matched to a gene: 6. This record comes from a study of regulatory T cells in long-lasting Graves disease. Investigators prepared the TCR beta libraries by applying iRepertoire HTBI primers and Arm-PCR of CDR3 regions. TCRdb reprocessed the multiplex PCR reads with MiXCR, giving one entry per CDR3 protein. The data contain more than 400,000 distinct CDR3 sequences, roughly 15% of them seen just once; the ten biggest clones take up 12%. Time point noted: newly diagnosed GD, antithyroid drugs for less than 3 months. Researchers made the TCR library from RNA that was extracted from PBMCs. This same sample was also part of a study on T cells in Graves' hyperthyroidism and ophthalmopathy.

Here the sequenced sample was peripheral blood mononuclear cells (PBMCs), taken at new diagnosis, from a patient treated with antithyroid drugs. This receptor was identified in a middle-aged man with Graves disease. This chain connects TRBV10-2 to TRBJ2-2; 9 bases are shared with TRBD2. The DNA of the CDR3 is TGCGCCAGCACGATTAGCGGGGGCCCGAACACCGGGGAGCTGTTTTTT. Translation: CASTISGGPNTGELFF.